This record covers a single T cell receptor (beta chain). The antigen this receptor binds is unknown. No much larger clonotype is one base removed from it; base qualities were not supplied. The library was built by means of the immunoSEQ multiplex PCR assay. TCRdb limited this immuneACCESS table to in-frame rearrangements with V and J called. A share of clones is missing; checked studies link under half to unresolved V genes, and the rest is unexplained. For this sample the table gives 75,000 to 100,000 clones, of which 95% were detected only once. The ten biggest clones cover more than 0.2% of the sample. The data were obtained in a study of technical replicates of blood from several donors (dated by TCRdb to the late 2010s). CDR1 and CDR2 are drawn from the germline V gene: SGHTA, FQGNSA. V and J are truncated by 0 bases and 5 bases respectively, leaving an intervening sequence of 13 bases. The CDR3 starts with the cysteine, ends with the phenylalanine, and has 15 residues. The kept DNA is CDR3 alone, 45 bases in frame from the first base.

The sequencing sample was made of T cells isolated from PBMCs. The TCR originated in a human donor in good health. This receptor chain uses TRBV7-2 and TRBJ1-1; no D segment can be confidently identified. The CDR3 amino acid sequence is: CASSLALVVETEAFF. The DNA sequence follows: TGTGCCAGCAGCTTAGCGCTAGTAGTGGAGACTGAAGCTTTCTTT.